This T cell receptor beta chain comes out of a study of molecular identifiers for immune sequencing clone quantification. The CDR3 spans 16 residues. Germline values: CDR1 MNHEY, CDR2 SMNVEV (reference sequence). Trimming left V 6 bases short and J 5 bases short, with 22 bases between. Listed TCR primers, together with previously described methods, were used for the bulk TCR libraries. TCRdb reprocessed the PCR reads with MiXCR, giving one entry per CDR3 protein. This sample has hundreds of thousands of distinct CDR3 sequences, with roughly 23% found just once. This clonotype has ten or more counts. Isolation of naive CD8 T cells was achieved by sorting on a CD8+CD4-CCR7+CD45RA+ phenotype.

The source material was naive CD8+ T cells from blood, with Jurkat cell RNA spiked in. Stated subset: FACS-sorted CD8+CD4-CCR7+CD45RA+ naive T cells. The chain links TRBV27 to TRBJ1-1; tentatively, D is TRBD1 (6 bases). This receptor was obtained from a human donor in good health. Some libraries in this study had Jurkat cell RNA spiked in. CDR3 DNA: TGTGCCAGCAGCCAGCCTTCGGGGGCGAGATCGACTGAAGCTTTCTTT. This codes for CASSQPSGARSTEAFF.